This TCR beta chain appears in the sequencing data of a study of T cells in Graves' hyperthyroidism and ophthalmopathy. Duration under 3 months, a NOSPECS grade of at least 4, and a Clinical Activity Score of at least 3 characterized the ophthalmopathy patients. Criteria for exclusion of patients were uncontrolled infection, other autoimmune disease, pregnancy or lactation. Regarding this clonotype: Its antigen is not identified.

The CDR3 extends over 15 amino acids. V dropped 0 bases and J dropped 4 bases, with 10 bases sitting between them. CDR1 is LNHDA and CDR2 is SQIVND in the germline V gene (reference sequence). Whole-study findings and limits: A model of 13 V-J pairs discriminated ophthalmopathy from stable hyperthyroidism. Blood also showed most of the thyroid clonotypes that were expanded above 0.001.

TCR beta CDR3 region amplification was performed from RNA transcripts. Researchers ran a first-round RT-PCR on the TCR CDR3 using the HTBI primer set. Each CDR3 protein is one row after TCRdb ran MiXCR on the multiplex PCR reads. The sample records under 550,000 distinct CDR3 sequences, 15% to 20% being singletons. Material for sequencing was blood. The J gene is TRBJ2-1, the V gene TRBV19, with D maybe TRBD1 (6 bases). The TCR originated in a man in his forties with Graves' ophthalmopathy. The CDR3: CASSIDGQIYNEQFF. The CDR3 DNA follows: TGTGCCAGTAGTATAGATGGACAGATATACAATGAGCAGTTCTTC. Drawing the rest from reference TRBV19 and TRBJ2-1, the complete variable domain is DGGITQSPKYLFRKEGQNVTLSCEQNLNHDAMYWYRQDPGQGLRLIYYSQIVNDFQKGDIAEGYSVSREKKESFPLTVTSAQKNPTAFYLCASSIDGQIYNEQFFGPGTRLTVL.